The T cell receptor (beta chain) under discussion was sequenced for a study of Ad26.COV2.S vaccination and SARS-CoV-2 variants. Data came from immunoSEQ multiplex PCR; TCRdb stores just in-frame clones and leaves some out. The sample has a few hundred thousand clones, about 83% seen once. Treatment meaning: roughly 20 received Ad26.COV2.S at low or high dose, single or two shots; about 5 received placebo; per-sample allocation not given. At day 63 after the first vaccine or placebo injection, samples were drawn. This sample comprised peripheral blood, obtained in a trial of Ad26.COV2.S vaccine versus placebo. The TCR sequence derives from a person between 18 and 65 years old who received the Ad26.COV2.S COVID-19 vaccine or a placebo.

The CDR3 loop reads CASGFVGGRNYEQYF. The CDR3, as DNA: TGTGCTAGTGGTTTTGTGGGGGGGCGAAACTACGAGCAGTACTTC. V and J are TRBV12-5 and TRBJ2-7; D might be TRBD2 (7 bases). V lost 3 bases and J lost 3, with 15 bases in between. Germline V CDR1 and CDR2: LGHNT, FRNRAP. The length of the CDR3 is 15 residues.